The T cell receptor (beta chain) described here comes from a study of blood T cell repertoires in COVID-19. Across the study: From the United States, Italy and Spain came samples of acute and convalescent COVID-19. T cells, B-cell-depleted T cells, or PBMCs supplied cDNA or gDNA.

The authors' processing: Reference gene primer amplification gave nucleated cell count estimates. Sequenced by immunoSEQ multiplex PCR; TCRdb stores in-frame clones only, minus some. That table is the source of V, J and clone size, and D and trimming were worked out from the DNA. The sample consists of 300,000 to 400,000 clones, around 87% of them appearing once. Seattle patient enrollment occurred during active infection, with longitudinal follow-up thereafter. The CDR3 spans 11 residues. V lost 3 bases to trimming and J lost 7 bases, with 6 bases between them. The genes are TRBV12-3 or TRBV12-4 and TRBJ1-2; D unclear. Input material: peripheral blood. This clonotype was obtained from a woman in her 50s with COVID-19, enrolled during active disease. DNA for the CDR3: TGTGCCAGCAGTTTTAATCGTGGCTACACCTTC. Translating gives CASSFNRGYTF.